Listed below are T cell receptor beta chains from one sample, sequenced in a study of early T cells in non-severe SARS-CoV-2 infection. TCRdb called the 5' RACE reads again in MiXCR, with one record for every CDR3 protein. The sample includes 30,000 to 45,000 distinct CDR3 sequences, about 5.5% of them seen just once. Here the sequenced sample was whole blood, taken at baseline. The receptors derive from an adult who was a healthcare worker with PCR-confirmed SARS-CoV-2 infection or an uninfected control (not recorded which). Each CDR3 is given with its conserved first and last residue. D genes are given only for firm matches. Clone size, where shown, is once, few, many, or a class for clones that have expanded.

d_call,v_call,j_call,clone_size,cdr3_nt,cdr3_aa
-,TRBV12-3/TRBV12-4,TRBJ2-7,few,TGTGCCAGCAGTTTCGATAGGGCGTCCTACGAGCAGTACTTC,CASSFDRASYEQYF
-,TRBV7-9,TRBJ2-7,many,TGTGCCAGCAGCTCCGACAGGATTGCCTACGAGCAGTACTTC,CASSSDRIAYEQYF
TRBD2,TRBV11-3,TRBJ2-1,many,TGTGCCAGCAGCTTAGATCGGGTAGCGGGAGGCACCTCCTACAATGAGCAGTTCTTC,CASSLDRVAGGTSYNEQFF
-,TRBV5-1,TRBJ1-2,-,TGCGCCAGCAGCAGCGACAGTTCCTATGGCTACACCTTC,CASSSDSSYGYTF
-,TRBV12-3/TRBV12-4,TRBJ2-5,many,TGTGCCAGCACCTCGGGAGCTTCGGCAGAGACCCAGTACTTC,CASTSGASAETQYF
-,TRBV24-1,TRBJ2-3,many,TGTGCCACCAAGGAATTCTCCACAGATACGCAGTATTTT,CATKEFSTDTQYF
-,TRBV25-1,TRBJ2-2,many,TGTGCCAGCTGGAAACAGGCCACCGGGGAGCTGTTTTTT,CASWKQATGELFF
-,TRBV10-3,TRBJ2-2,many,TGTGCCATCAGTGCCGGGACCCTGTACACCGGGGAGCTGTTTTTT,CAISAGTLYTGELFF
-,TRBV20-1,TRBJ1-6,many,TGCAGTGCTAGACCGACTCAGCCAGGCTCCTATAATTCACCCCTCCACTTT,CSARPTQPGSYNSPLHF
-,TRBV4-1,TRBJ1-2,few,TGCGCCAGCAGCCAAGAGGGGGGGCGCGGCTACACCTTC,CASSQEGGRGYTF
-,TRBV7-2,TRBJ1-4,few,TGTGCCAGCAGCCAAGACTGGAACAGGGTGCGACCCGAAAAACTGTTTTTT,CASSQDWNRVRPEKLFF
TRBD2,TRBV5-4,TRBJ2-7,many,TGTGCCAGCAGCTTGGCTGGTCTAGCGGACTCCTACGAGCAGTACTTC,CASSLAGLADSYEQYF
-,TRBV10-3,TRBJ2-7,many,TGTGCCATCAGTGTAGGGGTTGGCCAGTACTTC,CAISVGVGQYF
-,TRBV19,TRBJ2-3,many,TGTGCCAGTAGTATTGAGGCAGGGAGCACAGATACGCAGTATTTT,CASSIEAGSTDTQYF
TRBD1,TRBV10-2,TRBJ1-2,many,TGCGCCGCCTACGGGAGGACAGGGAACTATGGCTACACCTTC,CAAYGRTGNYGYTF
-,TRBV7-8,TRBJ2-6,-,TGTGCCAGCAGCCCAATTGGAACTCCTGGGGCCAACGTCCTGACTTTC,CASSPIGTPGANVLTF
-,TRBV4-2,TRBJ1-2,many,TGTGCCAGCAGCCAAGATCGGAACAGCAACTATGGCTACACCTTC,CASSQDRNSNYGYTF
TRBD2,TRBV7-8,TRBJ2-7,few,TGTGCCAGCAGCTTAGGACTAGCGAGCTACGAGCAGTACTTC,CASSLGLASYEQYF
TRBD2,TRBV5-1,TRBJ2-7,many,TGCGCCAGCGCGAGCCGCGGGAGGGCCTACGAGCAGTACTTC,CASASRGRAYEQYF
-,TRBV6-1,TRBJ2-6,many,TGTGCCAGCAGTGGCTATTCTGGGGCCAACGTCCTGACTTTC,CASSGYSGANVLTF
TRBD1,TRBV6-5,TRBJ1-1,many,TGTGCCAGCAGTTACTCGACAGGGGTGGGCACTGAAGCTTTCTTT,CASSYSTGVGTEAFF
-,TRBV19,TRBJ1-6,few,TGTGCCAGTAACCCGGGACAACCGGGAAACTCACCCCTCCACTTT,CASNPGQPGNSPLHF
-,TRBV18,TRBJ1-6,many,TGTGCCAGCTCTACCCGCCGGGCGGCCGGAGGGTATTCACCCCTCCACTTT,CASSTRRAAGGYSPLHF
-,TRBV28,TRBJ2-7,many,TGTGCCAGCAGTGGAGCAGGGTCAGCGAAACCCTACGAGCAGTACTTC,CASSGAGSAKPYEQYF
TRBD2,TRBV6-2/TRBV6-3,TRBJ2-1,many,TGTGCCGCCATAGCGGGAGGGCCTACATTTGAGCAGTTCTTC,CAAIAGGPTFEQFF
TRBD1,TRBV5-1,TRBJ2-7,few,TGCGCCAGCAGCTTGCCCTTAACCTGGGACAGAGTGGAAGAGCAGTACTTC,CASSLPLTWDRVEEQYF
-,TRBV10-3,TRBJ2-1,many,TGTGCCATCAAAAATACAGGGGAGGGCTACAATGAGCAGTTCTTC,CAIKNTGEGYNEQFF
TRBD1,TRBV19,TRBJ1-5,many,TGTGCCAGTAGTACGACAGGGGGCAATCAGCCCCAGCATTTT,CASSTTGGNQPQHF
TRBD2,TRBV27,TRBJ2-5,many,TGTGCCAGCAGTCCCCGGCTAGCGGGGGGGGAGACCCAGTACTTC,CASSPRLAGGETQYF
-,TRBV7-6,TRBJ2-1,few,TGTGCCAGCAGCCCAACAGGATCCTACAATGAGCAGTTCTTC,CASSPTGSYNEQFF
TRBD1,TRBV24-1,TRBJ2-2,many,TGTGACATAACAGGGGTGGACACCGGGGAGCTGTTTTTT,CDITGVDTGELFF
-,TRBV6-2/TRBV6-3,TRBJ1-1,few,TGTGCCAGCAGCAGGGGACGGAACACTGAAGCTTTCTTT,CASSRGRNTEAFF
-,TRBV27,TRBJ2-7,-,TGTGCCAGCAGACAGGCTGCCTACGAGCAGTACTTC,CASRQAAYEQYF
TRBD1,TRBV20-1,TRBJ2-2,few,TGCAGTGCTAGAGATATGACAGGGGAATACACCGGGGAGCTGTTTTTT,CSARDMTGEYTGELFF
TRBD1,TRBV11-2,TRBJ2-1,-,TGTGCCAGCAGCCTAGGCTCAGGGGGAGTCTACAATGAGCAGTTCTTC,CASSLGSGGVYNEQFF
-,TRBV2,TRBJ2-3,-,TGTGCCAGCAGTGAAACTGCCTTCTGGGATACGCAGTATTTT,CASSETAFWDTQYF
-,TRBV25-1,TRBJ2-7,few,TGTGCCAGCAGTGAAAGGGCTAGGGGAAGGACCTACGAGCAGTACTTC,CASSERARGRTYEQYF
TRBD2,TRBV4-1,TRBJ2-3,many,TGCGCCAGCAGCCTTATAGCGGGACCCACCGATACGCAGTATTTT,CASSLIAGPTDTQYF
-,TRBV7-6,TRBJ2-2,many,TGTGCCAGCAGCCAATCGGTCGCGAACACCGGGGAGCTGTTTTTT,CASSQSVANTGELFF
-,TRBV7-8,TRBJ1-6,many,TGTGCCAGCAGCCTTGCCGGCCCTGGTGGGTCACCCCTCCACTTT,CASSLAGPGGSPLHF
-,TRBV20-1,TRBJ1-1,many,TGCAGTGCTAGAGACGGGGGAGGGGCTACTGAAGCTTTCTTT,CSARDGGGATEAFF
-,TRBV6-2/TRBV6-3,TRBJ2-7,many,TGTGCCAGCAGTTACTCAGGGGTCTCCTACGAGCAGTACTTC,CASSYSGVSYEQYF
TRBD1,TRBV24-1,TRBJ2-2,few,TGTGCCACCAGTGATACGGGACAGGGCCTCACCGGGGAGCTGTTTTTT,CATSDTGQGLTGELFF
-,TRBV6-1,TRBJ2-7,many,TGTGCCAGCAGTGCCGCTAGCGGGACAGGGTTCTACGAGCAGTACTTC,CASSAASGTGFYEQYF